The 10 T cell receptor beta chains reported below all come from one sample, sequenced in a study of T-cell reconstitution after alpha-beta-depleted transplantation in children. Using unique molecular identifiers, the investigators prepared the TCRbeta library. TCRdb ran MiXCR on the PCR reads and lists one entry per CDR3 protein. Among about 200,000 distinct CDR3 sequences, over 15% were seen once, and the ten largest hold about 41%. The specimen was PBMCs, mostly from graft donor cells, collected 360 days after TCRalphabeta/CD19-depleted stem cell transplant. The receptors come from a male patient between 2 and 15 years old who had a stem cell transplant for acute lymphoblastic leukemia, so the T cells may come from the graft donor.

The rearrangement joins TRBV7-6 to TRBJ2-3; TRBD2 is a possible D gene (7 bases). V lost 3 bases, J lost 4 bases, and 11 bases lay in between. The CDR3 runs to 14 residues. Per germline, CDR1 SGHVS and CDR2 FNYEAQ. CDR3 bases: TGTGCCAGCAGCTTTAGGGGGGGGGCAGATACGCAGTATTTT. It encodes CASSFRGGADTQYF.

This clonotype has just a few counts. V and J are TRBV12-3 or TRBV12-4 and TRBJ1-5; 8 bases fit TRBD1. The CDR3 is 14 amino acids. The ends lost 4 bases at V and 2 bases at J; junction bases unmatched: 1. The CDR3 region is CASSSTGGNQPQHF. The DNA for the CDR3 is TGTGCCAGCAGTTCGACAGGGGGCAATCAGCCCCAGCATTTT.

V is TRBV19 and J is TRBJ1-5; weak D call: TRBD1 (6 bases). This CDR3 is 17 amino acids long. The V and J ends lost 5 bases and 0 bases respectively, with 17 bases between them. Germline assignment: CDR1 LNHDA and CDR2 SQIVND (reference sequence). The CDR3 is CASSPTQGHYSNQPQHF. The CDR3 DNA reads as TGTGCCAGTAGTCCAACCCAGGGGCATTATAGCAATCAGCCCCAGCATTTT.

The rearrangement joins TRBV2 to TRBJ2-2, with TRBD1 identical over 7 bases. The germline CDR1 and CDR2 sequences are SNHLY and FYNNEI. V shed 5 bases and J 5 bases; nucleotides not matched to a gene: 11. The length of the CDR3 is 16 residues. This chain's CDR3 is CASSRRDSLSTGELFF. In nucleotides, the CDR3 is TGTGCCAGCAGTCGCCGGGACAGTTTGAGTACCGGGGAGCTGTTTTTT.

The gene calls are TRBV20-1 and TRBJ1-1, with D maybe TRBD1 (5 bases). The CDR3 loop spans 13 amino acids. The V gene's germline CDR1 is DFQATT and CDR2 SNEGSKA (reference sequence). Between the trimmed V and J ends, which lost 2 bases and 8 bases, there was a span of 15 bases. Written as DNA, the CDR3 is TGCAGTGCTAGACCCGGGACCGATTGGGAAGCTTTCTTT. Residues: CSARPGTDWEAFF.

This clonotype was recorded a few times. J is TRBJ2-7 and V is TRBV6-2 or TRBV6-3; 8 bases map to TRBD2. Germline V gene sequence: CDR1 MNHEY, CDR2 SVGEGT. This CDR3 region has 15 residues. Trimming removed 5 bases from V and 6 bases from J; junction bases left unmatched: 12. CDR3 amino acids: CASSDTPGLVGEQYF. In DNA form, the CDR3 reads TGTGCCAGCAGTGATACACCGGGACTAGTTGGCGAGCAGTACTTC.

This clonotype was picked up a small number of times. V and J are TRBV27 and TRBJ2-3; 11 bases are a match to TRBD2. J was trimmed by 6 bases and V by 2 bases; bases with no gene match: 10. The CDR3 is 17 amino acids. Germline V lookup: CDR1 MNHEY, CDR2 SMNVEV (reference sequence). CDR3 sequence (DNA): TGTGCCAGCAGTTTAGGGACTAGCGGCCCCACGGAGGATACGCAGTATTTT. Translation gives CASSLGTSGPTEDTQYF.

The chain links TRBV5-1 to TRBJ2-4; D is perhaps TRBD1 or TRBD2 (6 bases each). Trimming cost V 1 base and J 6 bases, with 11 bases left between them. Per the germline V gene, CDR1 is SGHRS and CDR2 is YFSETQ. The CDR3 covers 14 residues. The CDR3 DNA sequence: TGCGCCAGCAGCTTGAGAGGGGGAGGAAACATTCAGTACTTC. Amino acids: CASSLRGGGNIQYF.

The chain combines TRBV20-1 with TRBJ1-3; D is possibly TRBD1 (5 bases). Trimming took off 6 bases at V and 4 bases at J, with 13 bases between the two ends. This CDR3 contains 13 residues. In germline, CDR1 is DFQATT, CDR2 SNEGSKA (reference sequence). The CDR3 coding sequence is TGCAGTGCCACCCGGGACCTAGGAAACACCATATATTTT. This codes for CSATRDLGNTIYF.

This clonotype has only a few counts. V gene TRBV5-1 combines with J gene TRBJ2-7; tentative D call: TRBD1 (6 bases). Germline CDR1 is SGHRS and CDR2 is YFSETQ. This CDR3 has 14 amino acids. Trimming pared 7 bases from V and 7 bases from J, leaving 21 bases between. In nucleotides, the CDR3 is TGCGCCAGCGGACACCGAGACAGGTGGCTGGAGCAGTACTTC. Amino acids: CASGHRDRWLEQYF.